This TCR beta chain was obtained from a study of identical twins. With no exceptions, donors were healthy Caucasians. The CDR3 length is 14 residues. The germline V gene encodes CDR1 LGHDT and CDR2 YNNKEL (reference sequence). Trimming shortened V by 6 bases and J by 3 bases, and 14 bases separated the two germline ends. TCRdb recomputed calls from the 5' RACE reads with MiXCR, one row per CDR3 protein. The sample has hundreds of thousands of distinct CDR3 sequences, 21% seen once; the top ten hold more than 4%. Another study also made use of these data, one on T cells expressing NK-cell markers. This second study notes: The CD3+CD56-NKG2C+ fraction of a handful of donors was also led by these clonotypes.

The source material was PBMCs. The TCR sequence derives from a woman between 18 and 29 years old in good health. The J gene is TRBJ2-5, the V gene TRBV3-1, with a possible D match to TRBD1 (5 bases). CDR3 sequence: CASSFQGFEETQYF. DNA of the CDR3: TGTGCCAGCAGTTTCCAGGGTTTTGAAGAGACCCAGTACTTC.